The rows below give T cell receptor beta chains drawn from one sample of a study of identical twins. From the 5' RACE reads, TCRdb called clonotypes with MiXCR, one entry per CDR3 protein. The sample lists about 720,000 distinct CDR3 sequences; about 9.4% were seen once. The same sample was also used in a study of yellow fever vaccine responses in identical twins.

Sequencing was performed on PBMCs. The receptors originated from a woman aged 18-29 years in good health. The CDR3 runs from the conserved cysteine through the conserved F or W. The D gene is left open where the match is weak. Some rows have no size entry. The others give once, few or many, or a class for an expanded clone.

few	NA	TRBV3-1	TRBJ2-5	CASSQDNRAKTQYF	TGTGCCAGCAGCCAAGATAACAGGGCAAAGACCCAGTACTTC
NA	NA	TRBV6-2/TRBV6-3	TRBJ1-6	CASSYGDKAPNSPLHF	TGTGCCAGCAGTTACGGGGACAAGGCTCCCAATTCACCCCTCCACTTT
many	NA	TRBV3-1	TRBJ1-4	CASSHGTTEKLFF	TGTGCCAGCAGCCACGGTACAACCGAAAAACTGTTTTTT
NA	TRBD2	TRBV2	TRBJ2-7	CASSDARLAVYDQYF	TGTGCCAGCAGTGACGCTCGACTAGCGGTTTACGACCAGTACTTC
few	TRBD2	TRBV9	TRBJ2-1	CASSVYGLALHNEQFF	TGTGCCAGCAGCGTCTATGGACTAGCGCTTCACAATGAGCAGTTCTTC
few	TRBD2	TRBV25-1	TRBJ2-2	CASVAGAETGELFF	TGTGCCAGCGTAGCGGGCGCAGAAACCGGGGAGCTGTTTTTT
few	NA	TRBV6-1	TRBJ1-5	CASSEAHPSNQPQHF	TGTGCCAGCAGTGAGGCTCATCCGAGCAATCAGCCCCAGCATTTT
few	TRBD2	TRBV12-3/TRBV12-4	TRBJ2-1	CASSLAASGGFYNEQFF	TGTGCCAGCAGTTTAGCGGCTAGCGGGGGCTTCTACAATGAGCAGTTCTTC
many	NA	TRBV6-2/TRBV6-3	TRBJ2-7	CASSYSAGYQQYF	TGTGCCAGCAGTTACTCGGCAGGGTACCAGCAGTACTTC
NA	NA	TRBV27	TRBJ2-7	CASSLLTRGEQYF	TGTGCCAGCAGTTTATTAACCAGGGGAGAGCAGTACTTC
NA	TRBD2	TRBV9	TRBJ2-3	CASSVGLSWTSGSKDTQYF	TGTGCCAGCAGCGTAGGTCTTTCGTGGACTAGCGGGAGCAAAGATACGCAGTATTTT
many	TRBD1	TRBV7-9	TRBJ2-5	CASSPGTGLQETQYF	TGTGCCAGCAGCCCCGGGACAGGGTTGCAAGAGACCCAGTACTTC
NA	TRBD2	TRBV6-5	TRBJ2-1	CATMGGYNEQFF	TGTGCCACGATGGGAGGGTACAATGAGCAGTTCTTC
NA	TRBD1	TRBV5-1	TRBJ2-5	CASSLDYRGRETQYF	TGCGCCAGCAGCTTGGATTACAGGGGCAGAGAGACCCAGTACTTC
few	TRBD1	TRBV20-1	TRBJ2-1	CSARKPGTGVNNEQFF	TGCAGTGCTAGAAAACCCGGGACAGGGGTAAACAATGAGCAGTTCTTC
few	NA	TRBV5-1	TRBJ2-5	CASSLGSRGETQYF	TGCGCCAGCAGCTTAGGGTCCCGGGGAGAGACCCAGTACTTC
few	NA	TRBV6-2/TRBV6-3	TRBJ2-1	CASRHREGANFNNEQFF	TGTGCCAGCAGACACCGGGAGGGGGCAAATTTTAACAATGAGCAGTTCTTC
few	TRBD1	TRBV6-5	TRBJ1-1	CASSSGQGGNTEAFF	TGTGCCAGCAGTTCAGGGCAGGGGGGGAACACTGAAGCTTTCTTT
NA	NA	TRBV12-3/TRBV12-4	TRBJ2-2	CALTRGRSTGELFF	TGTGCCCTCACACGAGGCAGATCCACCGGGGAGCTGTTTTTT
few	TRBD1	TRBV5-8	TRBJ2-7	CASSLVGQGAIEQYF	TGTGCCAGCAGCTTGGTGGGCCAGGGGGCAATCGAGCAGTACTTC
NA	NA	TRBV20-1	TRBJ2-7	CSAVSETANYEQYF	TGCAGTGCTGTGTCGGAAACAGCAAACTACGAGCAGTACTTC
few	TRBD2	TRBV15	TRBJ2-5	CATSRDRFSGRAQETQYF	TGTGCCACCAGCAGAGATCGGTTTAGCGGGAGGGCCCAAGAGACCCAGTACTTC
few	NA	TRBV6-1	TRBJ1-5	CASRGLGGGHSNQPQHF	TGTGCCAGCAGGGGTTTGGGGGGAGGGCATAGCAATCAGCCCCAGCATTTT
NA	TRBD2	TRBV28	TRBJ2-1	CASSFYGTSGSSYNEQFF	TGTGCCAGCAGTTTCTATGGGACTAGCGGGAGCTCCTACAATGAGCAGTTCTTC
many	NA	TRBV18	TRBJ2-1	CASSPPVGDEQFF	TGTGCCAGCTCACCACCGGTAGGGGATGAGCAGTTCTTC
few	NA	TRBV18	TRBJ2-7	CASSPRVPEPRYEQYF	TGTGCCAGCTCACCTCGTGTACCCGAACCGAGATACGAGCAGTACTTC
many	NA	TRBV5-1	TRBJ2-7	CASSLVPGVSYEQYF	TGCGCCAGCAGCTTGGTGCCGGGAGTTTCCTACGAGCAGTACTTC
few	TRBD1	TRBV18	TRBJ1-5	CASSLDRAANQPQHF	TGTGCCAGCTCTCTGGACAGGGCCGCTAATCAGCCCCAGCATTTT
NA	TRBD2	TRBV5-6	TRBJ2-5	CASSLTGTSGETQYF	TGTGCCAGCAGCTTGACAGGGACTAGCGGAGAGACCCAGTACTTC
NA	TRBD1	TRBV5-1	TRBJ2-7	CASSPAGTGGAYEQYF	TGCGCCAGCAGCCCGGCCGGGACAGGGGGCGCCTACGAGCAGTACTTC
many	NA	TRBV30	TRBJ1-5	CASKGQNSNQPQHF	TGTGCCTCAAAAGGACAGAATAGCAATCAGCCCCAGCATTTT
few	NA	TRBV5-1	TRBJ1-3	CASSLVGETIYF	TGCGCCAGCAGCTTGGTGGGGGAGACCATATATTTT
many	TRBD2	TRBV5-1	TRBJ2-3	CASSLEAGGRDTQYF	TGCGCCAGCAGCTTGGAGGCGGGGGGGAGAGATACGCAGTATTTT
few	NA	TRBV10-3	TRBJ1-5	CAISGVSGQPQHF	TGTGCCATCAGTGGGGTCAGTGGTCAGCCCCAGCATTTT
NA	NA	TRBV7-9	TRBJ2-3	CASSQEKTDTQYF	TGTGCCAGCAGCCAGGAGAAAACAGATACGCAGTATTTT
NA	NA	TRBV9	TRBJ2-6	CASSGLDWSSGANVLTF	TGTGCCAGCAGCGGACTGGATTGGTCCTCTGGGGCCAACGTCCTGACTTTC
many	NA	TRBV4-1	TRBJ2-7	CASSPQPHDPEQYF	TGCGCCAGCAGTCCTCAACCGCATGACCCCGAGCAGTACTTC
few	TRBD2	TRBV3-1	TRBJ2-1	CASIDGGGRYNEQFF	TGTGCCAGCATCGACGGGGGGGGCCGCTACAATGAGCAGTTCTTC
many	NA	TRBV29-1	TRBJ2-1	CSVKGSYNEQFF	TGCAGCGTTAAAGGCTCCTACAATGAGCAGTTCTTC
few	NA	TRBV6-1	TRBJ1-6	CASSDYGQYNSPLHF	TGTGCCAGCAGTGACTACGGTCAATATAATTCACCCCTCCACTTT
NA	NA	TRBV12-3/TRBV12-4	TRBJ1-6	CASSSENSPLHF	TGTGCCAGCAGTTCGGAAAATTCACCCCTCCACTTT
NA	TRBD1	TRBV29-1	TRBJ2-6	CSVEDWADRGPFGANVLTF	TGCAGCGTTGAAGATTGGGCGGACAGGGGCCCCTTTGGGGCCAACGTCCTGACTTTC
NA	TRBD2	TRBV13	TRBJ2-7	CASSSGLAGDPRIPLEQYF	TGTGCCAGCAGCTCCGGACTAGCGGGGGATCCCCGGATCCCCCTCGAGCAGTACTTC
few	NA	TRBV6-5	TRBJ1-3	CASSYAPASGNTIYF	TGTGCCAGCAGTTACGCGCCAGCCTCTGGAAACACCATATATTTT
few	TRBD1	TRBV2	TRBJ2-3	CASKPGQSTDTQYF	TGTGCCAGCAAGCCGGGACAGAGCACAGATACGCAGTATTTT
many	NA	TRBV29-1	TRBJ1-1	CSVELLGGGTEAFF	TGCAGCGTTGAGCTTCTAGGCGGGGGCACTGAAGCTTTCTTT
NA	NA	TRBV29-1	TRBJ2-7	CSVNDGSYEQYF	TGCAGCGTCAACGATGGCTCCTACGAGCAGTACTTC
few	NA	TRBV14	TRBJ2-2	CASTPQGNTGELFF	TGTGCCAGCACTCCACAGGGCAACACCGGGGAGCTGTTTTTT
NA	NA	TRBV29-1	TRBJ2-7	CSAKRGTYEQYF	TGCAGCGCCAAAAGGGGCACATACGAGCAGTACTTC
many	TRBD1	TRBV7-9	TRBJ2-5	CASSATGGMETQYF	TGTGCCAGCAGCGCGACAGGGGGGATGGAGACCCAGTACTTC
few	NA	TRBV6-5	TRBJ2-1	CASSTGHEQFF	TGTGCCAGCAGTACAGGGCATGAGCAGTTCTTC
few	NA	TRBV20-1	TRBJ2-1	CSVSVGPGEQFF	TGCAGTGTTAGTGTGGGGCCGGGTGAGCAGTTCTTC
NA	TRBD2	TRBV2	TRBJ2-1	CASSDFSGGNNEQFF	TGTGCCAGCAGTGACTTTAGCGGGGGCAACAATGAGCAGTTCTTC
many	TRBD2	TRBV29-1	TRBJ2-2	CSVEDLAGVSAGELFF	TGCAGCGTTGAAGATCTAGCGGGAGTGTCGGCCGGGGAGCTGTTTTTT
NA	NA	TRBV2	TRBJ2-1	CASSEVEGSNYNEQFF	TGTGCCAGCAGTGAAGTGGAGGGTTCCAACTACAATGAGCAGTTCTTC
many	NA	TRBV7-2	TRBJ2-3	CASSLRPLDHTQYF	TGTGCCAGCAGCCTCCGGCCACTCGATCATACGCAGTATTTT
few	NA	TRBV20-1	TRBJ2-3	CSARSSGTDTQYF	TGCAGTGCTAGGTCCAGCGGGACAGATACGCAGTATTTT
few	NA	TRBV10-1	TRBJ2-3	CASRNSGAGDTQYF	TGCGCCAGCAGAAATAGCGGTGCAGGAGATACGCAGTATTTT
NA	NA	TRBV13	TRBJ1-5	CASSSTRGAGSNQPQHF	TGTGCCAGCAGCTCAACAAGGGGGGCAGGGAGCAATCAGCCCCAGCATTTT